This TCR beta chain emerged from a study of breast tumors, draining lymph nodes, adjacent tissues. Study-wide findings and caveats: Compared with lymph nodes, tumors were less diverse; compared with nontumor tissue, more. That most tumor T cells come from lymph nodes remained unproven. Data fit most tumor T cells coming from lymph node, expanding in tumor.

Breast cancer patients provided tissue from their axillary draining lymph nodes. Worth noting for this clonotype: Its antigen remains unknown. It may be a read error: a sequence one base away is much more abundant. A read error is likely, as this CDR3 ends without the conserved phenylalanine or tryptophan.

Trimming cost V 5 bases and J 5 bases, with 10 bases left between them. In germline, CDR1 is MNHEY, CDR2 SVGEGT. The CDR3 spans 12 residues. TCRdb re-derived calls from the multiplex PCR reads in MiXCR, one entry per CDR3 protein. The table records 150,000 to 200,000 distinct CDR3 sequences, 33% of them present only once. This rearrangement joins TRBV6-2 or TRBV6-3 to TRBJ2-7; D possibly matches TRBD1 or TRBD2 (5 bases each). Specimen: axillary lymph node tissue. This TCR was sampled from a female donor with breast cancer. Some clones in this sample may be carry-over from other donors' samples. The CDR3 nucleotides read TGTGCCAGCAGTGGGACGTGGAACGAGCAGTACCTC. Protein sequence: CASSGTWNEQYL.